This TCR beta chain was found in a study of control samples from healthy donors and cancer patients. Germline assignment: CDR1 WNHNN and CDR2 SYGVQD (reference sequence). V lost 4 bases to trimming and J lost 6 bases, with 7 bases between them. The CDR3 runs 12 residues. Profiling relied on immunoSEQ multiplex PCR, and the TCRdb table lists in-frame clones only, not all of them. The data show 100,000 to 150,000 clones, 92% seen once. This chain links TRBV10-1 with TRBJ1-5; no firm D call. Sequencing input: PBMCs. This TCR was recovered from an elderly man with head and neck cancer. For the CDR3, the DNA is TGCGCCAGCAGTGTTGGAAGTCAGCCCCAGCATTTT. Translation gives CASSVGSQPQHF.